One sample yielded the 17 T cell receptor beta chains listed below, sequenced in a study of early T cells in non-severe SARS-CoV-2 infection. MiXCR, applied by TCRdb to the 5' RACE reads, yields one record per CDR3 protein. This sample has about 22,000 distinct CDR3 sequences; more than 4% occur once, and the top ten carry roughly 1.5%. The sample was whole blood. The receptors come from an adult who was a healthcare worker with PCR-confirmed SARS-CoV-2 infection or an uninfected control (not recorded which).

This clonotype was recorded many times. The chain couples TRBV23-1 to TRBJ2-1; no reliable D call. TRBV23-1 is flagged as an ORF with uncertain function. Trimming cost V 5 bases and J 1 base, with 15 bases left between them. This CDR3 has 16 residues. CDR3 sequence: CASSYIRDFSYNEQFF. CDR3 nucleotides: TGCGCCAGCAGTTATATAAGGGATTTTTCCTACAATGAGCAGTTCTTC.

Points on this clonotype: A much larger clone lies one base from this, so it may be a read error. The V and J genes are TRBV30 and TRBJ1-1; tentatively, D is TRBD1 (5 bases). V gave up 5 bases and J gave up 10 bases, with 17 bases separating them. CDR3 length: 12 amino acids. Germline V lookup: CDR1 GTSNPN, CDR2 SVGIG (reference sequence). For the CDR3, the DNA is TGTGCCTGGTTAAGTGTTACGGGGACAGCTTTCTTT. This translates into CAWLSVTGTAFF.

Ten or more counts support this clonotype. The V call is TRBV30, the J call TRBJ1-5; perhaps TRBD1 as D (6 bases). Looked up from germline, CDR1 is GTSNPN and CDR2 is SVGIG (reference sequence). V was shortened by 0 bases and J by 6 bases, with 15 bases between the two germline ends. This CDR3 contains 15 residues. The CDR3 loop reads CAWSVIRGRCQPQHF. For the CDR3, the DNA is TGTGCCTGGAGTGTAATCAGGGGAAGGTGTCAGCCCCAGCATTTT.

This clonotype is medium-sized (0.01 to 0.1%) by share. The gene calls are TRBV10-3 and TRBJ2-4; D is ambiguous. Germline V gene lookup returns CDR1 ENHRY and CDR2 SYGVKD. V lost 2 bases and J 8 bases, leaving 10 bases between the germline ends. The CDR3 runs to 13 residues. Written as DNA, the CDR3 is TGTGCCATCAGTGAGCTACGGTTAGACATTCAGTACTTC. It specifies CAISELRLDIQYF.

Here the CDR3 DNA reads TGTGCCAGCGGGAGAAGTTGGCTAGCGGGGACACAAGAGACCCAGTACTTC. It encodes CASGRSWLAGTQETQYF. V usage is TRBV6-2 or TRBV6-3 and J usage is TRBJ2-5; 9 nucleotides agree with TRBD2. V was pared by 8 bases and J by 2 bases, with 15 bases of the junction left unmatched. This CDR3 contains 17 residues. Germline V gives CDR1 MNHEY, CDR2 SVGEGT.

This clonotype was observed at least ten times. The chain employs TRBV10-1 and TRBJ2-1; 9 bases fit TRBD1. Germline V lookup: CDR1 WNHNN, CDR2 SYGVQD (reference sequence). The CDR3 contains 15 residues. Trimming cost V 2 bases and J 7 bases; bases outside gene matches: 6. CDR3 sequence: CASSERGTGKNEQFF. CDR3 nucleotides: TGCGCCAGCAGTGAGAGAGGGACAGGGAAAAATGAGCAGTTCTTC.

The sample holds many counts of this clonotype. The rearrangement uses TRBV9 and TRBJ1-5, with TRBD1 matching over 7 bases. V gave up 9 bases and J gave up 1 base; unmatched junction bases: 7. Looked up from germline, CDR1 is SGDLS and CDR2 is YYNGEE. The CDR3 is 14 residues long. In DNA, the CDR3 is TGTGCCACCAGGGACAGCGGGAGCAATCAGCCCCAGCATTTT. As protein: CATRDSGSNQPQHF.

The J gene is TRBJ2-1, the V gene TRBV12-5; D perhaps matches TRBD1 (7 bases). V was cut by 6 bases and J by 0 bases, with 12 bases left in between. Germline V gene data show CDR1 as LGHNT and CDR2 as FRNRAP. This CDR3 spans 15 amino acids. The CDR3 region is CASGSQGGSYNEQFF. The CDR3 nucleotides are TGTGCTAGTGGGTCTCAGGGGGGCTCCTACAATGAGCAGTTCTTC.

This clonotype has just a few counts. The CDR3 loop is CASSLGGTGVSDTQYF. Here the CDR3 DNA reads TGTGCCAGCAGCTTGGGTGGGACAGGGGTTTCAGATACGCAGTATTTT. V gene TRBV5-5 combines with J gene TRBJ2-3; TRBD1 aligns across 10 bases. The J segment lost 4 bases and the V segment lost 0 bases, leaving 5 bases of the junction unmatched. This CDR3 is 16 amino acids long. CDR1 SGHKS and CDR2 YYEKEE come from the germline V gene (reference sequence). Variable domain in full (rest from reference TRBV5-5 and TRBJ2-3): DAGVTQSPTHLIKTRGQQVTLRCSPISGHKSVSWYQQVLGQGPQFIFQYYEKEERGRGNFPDRFSARQFPNYSSELNVNALLLGDSALYLCASSLGGTGVSDTQYFGPGTRLTVL.

This clonotype occurred many times. This sequence joins TRBV7-3 and TRBJ1-1; D not certain. CDR1 is SGHTA and CDR2 is FQGTGA in the germline V gene. The CDR3 is 13 residues long. V lost 3 bases, J lost 1 base, and 6 bases lay in between. In nucleotides, the CDR3 is TGTGCCAGCAGCTTCTCAGGGAACACTGAAGCTTTCTTT. Translation: CASSFSGNTEAFF.

The CDR3 DNA reads as TGCAGTGCTAGTACAGGGCGCGCTAATCAGCCCCAGCATTTT. This codes for CSASTGRANQPQHF. V usage is TRBV20-1 and J usage is TRBJ1-5; TRBD1 might be the D (6 bases). V lost 3 bases and J lost 4, with 13 bases in between. The CDR3 spans 14 residues. Per the germline V gene, CDR1 is DFQATT and CDR2 is SNEGSKA (reference sequence).

This clonotype was recorded many times. V gene TRBV5-6 combines with J gene TRBJ2-1, with 8 bases fitting TRBD2. The V segment lost 2 bases and the J segment 4 bases; nucleotides outside the gene matches: 11. The CDR3 contains 17 residues. CDR1 and CDR2 (germline): SGHDT, YYEEEE. CDR3 protein: CASSFGGGLAEYNEQFF. CDR3 sequence (DNA): TGTGCCAGCAGCTTCGGCGGGGGGCTAGCGGAGTACAATGAGCAGTTCTTC.

In its sample, this clonotype was seen many times. The chain links TRBV6-5 to TRBJ1-2; D not resolved. The germline V and J ends were trimmed by 2 bases and 2 bases, with 15 bases remaining between them. The germline CDR1 and CDR2 sequences are MNHEY and SVGAGI. The CDR3 totals 16 residues. The CDR3: CASSYDGGPINYGYTF. The CDR3 DNA reads TGTGCCAGCAGTTACGACGGCGGCCCCATCAACTATGGCTACACCTTC.

This sequence joins TRBV11-2 and TRBJ2-2; TRBD1 matches at 7 bases. This CDR3 region has 17 residues. Germline lookup yields CDR1 SGHAT and CDR2 FQNNGV. The ends lost 5 bases at V and 2 bases at J; junction bases unmatched: 11. This CDR3 is CASSRYRGRINTGELFF. DNA for the CDR3: TGTGCCAGCAGCCGATACAGGGGAAGAATCAACACCGGGGAGCTGTTTTTT.

This clonotype is categorized as medium-sized. The chain carries TRBV11-1 and TRBJ2-1, with 13 bases matching TRBD2. V lost 5 bases to trimming and J lost 4 bases; unmatched junction nucleotides: 5. Germline loops: CDR1 SGHAT, CDR2 FQDESV (reference sequence). The CDR3 is 16 amino acids. CDR3 sequence reads: CASSRTSGGDYNEQFF. CDR3 bases: TGTGCCAGCAGCCGGACTAGCGGGGGTGATTACAATGAGCAGTTCTTC.

Only a few counts were recorded for this clonotype. The chain carries TRBV12-3 or TRBV12-4 and TRBJ2-6, with 9 bases that match TRBD1. V lost 7 bases and J lost 1; bases outside the gene matches: 8. The CDR3 contains 17 residues. The CDR3 region is CASTSTGGASGANVLTF. The CDR3 DNA sequence: TGTGCCAGCACTTCTACAGGGGGCGCGTCTGGGGCCAACGTCCTGACTTTC.

This sequence joins TRBV11-2 and TRBJ2-3, with D tentatively TRBD2 (6 bases). The germline gives CDR1 SGHAT, CDR2 FQNNGV. The CDR3 totals 12 residues. Trimming removed 3 bases at V and 9 bases at J, with 10 bases between. CDR3 nucleotide sequence: TGTGCCAGCAGCTTGAGCGGGCGAACGCAGTATTTT. It is translated as CASSLSGRTQYF.